Here is one T cell receptor beta chain with its context. The antigen is unknown. Method: immunoSEQ multiplex PCR; TCRdb's copy keeps in-frame clones and lacks some. The sample lists roughly 150,000 clones; around 91% were seen once. This sample was included in a study of T cell responses to AZD1222 COVID-19 vaccine. Study-level findings and limits: The CD4 TCRs associated with vaccination extended across spike and predominated at 160-218 and 743-854. Unmutated variant regions are reportedly targeted by nearly half of spike-specific TCRs.

This clonotype originated in an adult in good health. The specimen was peripheral blood, collected on day 0 of AZD1222 vaccination.

CDR3 protein: CASSLGDIYTDTQYF. As DNA, the CDR3 is TGCGCCAGCAGCTTGGGAGACATCTACACAGATACGCAGTATTTT. V is TRBV5-1 and J is TRBJ2-3, with D unresolved. CDR3 length: 15 amino acids. Trimming stripped 0 bases from V and 2 bases from J, with 10 bases between. Germline CDR1 reads SGHRS; CDR2 reads YFSETQ.